The rows below give T cell receptor beta chains drawn from one sample of a study of blood T cell repertoires in COVID-19. TCRdb keeps only in-frame clones here, not all; method: immunoSEQ multiplex PCR. The sample lists 250,000 to 300,000 clones, around 87% seen once, with over 4% in the top ten. The source material was peripheral blood. Every receptor here comes from a woman aged 55-70 years with COVID-19, enrolled during active disease. CDR3s include the opening cysteine and the closing phenylalanine or tryptophan. Fields, in order: V gene, D gene, J gene, clone size, CDR3 DNA, CDR3 protein. A D gene is named only where the DNA matches it firmly. Expanded clones are given a class, and other clones once, few, many or no size at all.

>TRBV7-9|.|TRBJ2-2|.
TGTGCCAGCAGCTTATCTAAGTGGGACATAAACACCGGGGAGCTGTTTTTT
CASSLSKWDINTGELFF
>TRBV4-2|TRBD1|TRBJ1-2|.
TGTGCCAGCAGCCACCAGGACAGGCTCAACTATGGCTACACCTTC
CASSHQDRLNYGYTF
>TRBV15|TRBD1|TRBJ1-4|.
TGTGCCACCAGCAGAGATCAGGGGGCTAATGAAAAACTGTTTTTT
CATSRDQGANEKLFF
>TRBV2|.|TRBJ2-2|.
TGTGCCAGCAGTACACTTCGGGGCACCGGGGAGCTGTTTTTT
CASSTLRGTGELFF
>TRBV11-2|.|TRBJ2-3|.
TGTGCCAGCAGCTTAGCCCGTAGCACAGATACGCAGTATTTT
CASSLARSTDTQYF
>TRBV20-1|.|TRBJ2-2|few
TGCAGTGCTAGTTCCGGCAGGGTGACCGGGGAGCTGTTTTTT
CSASSGRVTGELFF
>TRBV4-3|.|TRBJ2-2|.
TGCGCCAGCAGCCGCTCAGGGGGGGAGCTGTTTTTT
CASSRSGGELFF
>TRBV7-8|TRBD1|TRBJ1-6|.
TGTGCCAGCAGACCGGGACAGGGGTCCGGGGCACCCCTCCACTTT
CASRPGQGSGAPLHF
>TRBV15|TRBD2|TRBJ2-5|.
TGTGCCACCGGCGGGGGGGTTAGCGGGATAAAAGAGACCCAGTACTTC
CATGGGVSGIKETQYF
>TRBV7-8|TRBD2|TRBJ2-1|.
TGTGCCAGCAGCATCCTGACTAGCGGGAGGGATGAGCAGTTCTTC
CASSILTSGRDEQFF
>TRBV6-5|.|TRBJ1-2|.
TGTGCCAGCAGCGTATGGGGCGGAATGGGTGGCTACACCTTC
CASSVWGGMGGYTF
>TRBV29-1|TRBD1|TRBJ1-2|.
TGCAGCGGCTCGGACAGGGGGCCTGGCTACACCTTC
CSGSDRGPGYTF
>TRBV7-2|.|TRBJ1-2|.
TGTGCCAGCAGCTTAGCGGGGGGACCCTTAAGCGGCTACACCTTC
CASSLAGGPLSGYTF
>TRBV6-5|.|TRBJ2-3|.
TGTGCCAGCAAGGCGGGCGGCACAGATACGCAGTATTTT
CASKAGGTDTQYF
>TRBV7-2|.|TRBJ1-1|.
TGTGCCAGCAGCTTCTGGCTGATGAACACTGAAGCTTTCTTT
CASSFWLMNTEAFF
>TRBV19|.|TRBJ1-2|.
TGTGCCAGTAGTATAAAGAGGGTTTCAGGCTATGGCTACACCTTC
CASSIKRVSGYGYTF
>TRBV6-2/TRBV6-3|.|TRBJ2-7|.
TGTGCCAGCAGTTATCTTGGGCCCTACGAGCAGTACTTC
CASSYLGPYEQYF
>TRBV13|.|TRBJ1-4|.
TGTGCCAGCAGCCCCTCGACGGGGGAAAAACTGTTTTTT
CASSPSTGEKLFF
>TRBV25-1|.|TRBJ2-5|once
TGTGCCAGCAGTGAATTTGCGGGGCTCCAGTACTTC
CASSEFAGLQYF
>TRBV5-4|TRBD1|TRBJ1-3|.
TGTGCCAGCAGTTCGGGACAGACCTCTGGAAACACCATATATTTT
CASSSGQTSGNTIYF
>TRBV28|TRBD1|TRBJ2-7|.
TGTGCCAGCAGCCGATCATTGGGGACAGGCTATGCCTCCCTCCCCTACGAGCAGTACTTC
CASSRSLGTGYASLPYEQYF
>TRBV6-5|.|TRBJ2-7|.
TGTGCCAGCAGCCGGGACAACTCCTACGAGCAGTACTTC
CASSRDNSYEQYF
>TRBV7-2|.|TRBJ1-4|.
TGTGCCAGCAGCAATCGGATGGGGGGAACTAATGAAAAACTGTTTTTT
CASSNRMGGTNEKLFF
>TRBV19|TRBD1|TRBJ2-1|.
TGTGCCAGTACCCAGCCGGGACAGGGGGCAGATGAGCAGTTCTTC
CASTQPGQGADEQFF
>TRBV7-8|.|TRBJ1-5|.
TGTGCCAGCAGCCCACGGGTCAGCAGCAATCAGCCCCAGCATTTT
CASSPRVSSNQPQHF
>TRBV9|.|TRBJ2-2|.
TGTGCCAGCAGCCTGAGAGATACTAACCCCGGGGAGCTGTTTTTT
CASSLRDTNPGELFF
>TRBV5-1|.|TRBJ1-1|.
TGCGCCAGCAGGGGGCAGAACACTGAAGCTTTCTTT
CASRGQNTEAFF
>TRBV4-1|.|TRBJ2-6|.
TGCGCCAGCAGCCAAGATCCGGGGGCTGGGGCCAACGTCCTGACTTTC
CASSQDPGAGANVLTF
>TRBV6-4|.|TRBJ2-5|.
TGTGCCAGCAAACGGAGGGGACAAGAGACCCAGTACTTC
CASKRRGQETQYF
>TRBV30|.|TRBJ1-1|.
TGTGCCTGGAGTGTACAGGGCAGGGGATCCTACACTGAAGCTTTCTTT
CAWSVQGRGSYTEAFF
>TRBV3-1/TRBV3-2|TRBD2|TRBJ2-3|once
TGTGCCAGCAGCCCCTCTAGCGGGCTGGATACGCAGTATTTT
CASSPSSGLDTQYF
>TRBV12-3/TRBV12-4|TRBD2|TRBJ2-7|.
TGTGCCAGCAGGGGGGGGAGGTACAAGCAGTACTTC
CASRGGRYKQYF
>TRBV18|.|TRBJ2-5|.
TGTGCCAGCTCACCACCCTTCGGCCAAGAGACCCAGTACTTC
CASSPPFGQETQYF
>TRBV7-6|TRBD2|TRBJ2-1|.
TGTGCCAGCAGCTCGGGGACTAGCGGGGTCTACAATGAGCAGTTCTTC
CASSSGTSGVYNEQFF
>TRBV24-1|TRBD2|TRBJ2-1|.
TGTGCCACCAGTGGGGGGGGAGAACGGTACAATGAGCAGTTCTTC
CATSGGGERYNEQFF
>TRBV28|.|TRBJ1-2|.
TGTGCCAGCCGTGAGGGGGTAGACTATGGCTACACCTTC
CASREGVDYGYTF
>TRBV10-2|TRBD2|TRBJ2-1|.
TGCGCCAGCAGGACGGCTAGCGGGAGGGGTGAGCAGTTCTTC
CASRTASGRGEQFF
>TRBV5-6|.|TRBJ2-2|.
TGTGCCAGCAGCTTCGGTGAGGTCTCCTCCGGGGAGCTGTTTTTT
CASSFGEVSSGELFF
>TRBV5-5|.|TRBJ2-1|.
TGTGCCAGCAGCCGGGTCGTGTACAATGAGCAGTTCTTC
CASSRVVYNEQFF
>TRBV6-2/TRBV6-3|TRBD2|TRBJ2-2|.
TGTGCCAGCAGTTACCGCGGGGGGACCGGGGAGCTGTTTTTT
CASSYRGGTGELFF
>TRBV20-1|TRBD2|TRBJ2-5|.
TGCAGTGCTAGTTGGCTAGCGGGGGGAGAGACCCAGTACTTC
CSASWLAGGETQYF
>TRBV9|TRBD1|TRBJ2-1|.
TGTGCCAGCAGCGTAGAGTGGGACAGCTACAATGAGCAGTTCTTC
CASSVEWDSYNEQFF
>TRBV10-2|.|TRBJ2-7|.
TGCGCCACCATTCTTAGTCGGTTCGTTGACGAGCAGTACTTC
CATILSRFVDEQYF